This T cell receptor beta chain was recorded in a study of identical twins. Study findings and constraints: Insertions were fewer in abundant cord blood beta clonotypes, whereas memory repertoires showed none of this pattern. Out-of-frame alpha sequences shared between twins exhibited an excess of low generation probability. Beta out-of-frame sequences showed weaker excess sharing between twins.

This clonotype was counted between two and nine times. What it binds is not known. TCRdb fed the 5' RACE reads into MiXCR, producing one record per CDR3 protein. The data show 400,000 to 500,000 distinct CDR3 sequences, with roughly 20% seen just once and less than 15% held by the top ten. Germline V gene sequence: CDR1 MGHRA, CDR2 YSYEKL. Trimming shortened V by 7 bases and J by 3 bases, and 15 bases separated the two germline ends. The CDR3 sequence is 15 residues long. Each donor (without exception) was a healthy Caucasian. This rearrangement joins TRBV4-1 to TRBJ2-2; no clear D gene. Input material: naive T cells sorted from blood. This TCR was recovered from a man aged 45 to 65 in good health. CDR3 sequence (DNA): TGCGCCAGCACCCTAACGTCGACCTACACCGGGGAGCTGTTTTTT. This translates into CASTLTSTYTGELFF.